The 5 T cell receptor beta chains reported below all come from one sample, sequenced in a study of molecular identifiers for immune sequencing clone quantification. TCRdb reprocessed the PCR reads with MiXCR, giving one entry per CDR3 protein. Of approximately 97,000 distinct CDR3 sequences in the sample, around 24% were seen once. Sequencing was done on a sample of naive CD8+ T cells from blood, with Jurkat cell RNA spiked in. As for subset: FACS-sorted CD8+CD4-CCR7+CD45RA+ naive T cells. Every receptor here comes from a human donor in good health. Some libraries in this study had Jurkat cell RNA spiked in.

The chain combines TRBV12-3 or TRBV12-4 with TRBJ2-5, with a possible D match to TRBD1 (6 bases). Trimming left V 6 bases short and J 5 bases short, with 19 bases between. CDR3 size: 15 residues. For the CDR3, the DNA is TGTGCCAGCAGCCTCTTTCTGGGGGCTGGGGAGACCCAGTACTTC. It yields the protein CASSLFLGAGETQYF.

The chain combines TRBV27 with TRBJ2-7, with TRBD1 matching over 10 bases. Trimming took 2 bases from V and 4 from J; bases not matched to a gene: 14. The CDR3 runs to 18 residues. CDR1 is MNHEY and CDR2 is SMNVEV in the germline V gene (reference sequence). CDR3 DNA: TGTGCCAGCAGTTTACGTTCTCCGGACAGGGGGTATTCTTACGAGCAGTACTTC. It is translated as CASSLRSPDRGYSYEQYF.

This clonotype was counted many times. The chain recombines TRBV14 with TRBJ2-7; D is unclear. Germline assignment: CDR1 SGHDN and CDR2 FVKESK. CDR3 length: 16 amino acids. Trimming shortened V by 0 bases and J by 7 bases, and 19 bases separated the two germline ends. The CDR3 DNA sequence: TGTGCCAGCAGCCAAGACAAGGGATCCCAGGCGAGGGAGCAGTACTTC. It is translated as CASSQDKGSQAREQYF.

This clonotype occurred a few times. The chain uses TRBV19 and TRBJ1-5, with D perhaps TRBD1 (6 bases). V was shortened by 5 bases and J by 0 bases, with 11 bases between the two germline ends. This CDR3 region has 15 residues. Germline-derived CDR1 and CDR2 are LNHDA and SQIVND (reference sequence). CDR3 coding DNA: TGTGCCAGTAGTTGGGACAATTATAGCAATCAGCCCCAGCATTTT. Protein: CASSWDNYSNQPQHF.

The genes are TRBV28 and TRBJ2-5; D is uncertain. Trimming took off 7 bases at V and 6 bases at J, with 27 bases between the two ends. Looked up from germline, CDR1 is MDHEN and CDR2 is SYDVKM. This CDR3 contains 17 residues. CDR3 bases: TGTGCCAGCAATTTGCCAGCCCAAGGCCTTTTAGGCCAGACCCAGTACTTC. Translation gives CASNLPAQGLLGQTQYF.